This is a list of T cell receptor beta chains from one sample in a study of T cells in localized non-small cell lung cancer. Clones were sequenced by immunoSEQ multiplex PCR, and TCRdb holds only the in-frame ones, with some missing. The repertoire holds under 25,000 clones, with about 85% as singletons. The material was PBMCs, obtained before any cancer treatment. Source of these receptors: a man aged 35 to 69 with stage II squamous cell lung carcinoma. CDR3s include the opening cysteine and the closing phenylalanine or tryptophan. Each record gives: J gene, V gene, CDR3 protein.

j_call: TRBJ1-1
v_call: TRBV30
cdr3_aa: CAWSLGDYGEAFF

j_call: TRBJ2-7
v_call: TRBV7-8
cdr3_aa: CASSSTTPYEQYF

j_call: TRBJ2-1
v_call: TRBV18
cdr3_aa: CASSSRGSSEYNEQFF

j_call: TRBJ2-7
v_call: TRBV5-1
cdr3_aa: CASSLGGQWTYEQYF

j_call: TRBJ1-5
v_call: TRBV5-6
cdr3_aa: CASSSGGSLSNQPQHF

j_call: TRBJ1-2
v_call: TRBV19
cdr3_aa: CASRVGHGYTF

j_call: TRBJ2-5
v_call: TRBV5-1
cdr3_aa: CASSLGRRQETQYF

j_call: TRBJ2-2
v_call: TRBV28
cdr3_aa: CASSFQTGGEAGELFF

j_call: TRBJ1-2
v_call: TRBV27
cdr3_aa: CASSLQGANGYTF

j_call: TRBJ2-3
v_call: TRBV4-3
cdr3_aa: CASSLGGAGTSTDTQYF

j_call: TRBJ1-5
v_call: TRBV7-8
cdr3_aa: CASMTGANQPQHF